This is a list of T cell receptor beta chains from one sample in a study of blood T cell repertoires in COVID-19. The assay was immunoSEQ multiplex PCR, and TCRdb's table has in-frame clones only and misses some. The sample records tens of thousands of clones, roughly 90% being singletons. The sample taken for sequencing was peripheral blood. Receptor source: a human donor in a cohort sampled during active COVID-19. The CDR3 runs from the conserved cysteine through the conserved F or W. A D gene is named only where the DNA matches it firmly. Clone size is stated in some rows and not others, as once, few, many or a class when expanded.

CDR3: CASSSLTGANNEQFF
DNA: TGCGCCAGCAGCTCCTTGACAGGGGCTAACAATGAGCAGTTCTTC
size: once
V: TRBV5-1
D: TRBD1
J: TRBJ2-1

CDR3: CASRKGTANQPQHF
DNA: TGTGCCAGCAGAAAAGGGACAGCAAATCAGCCCCAGCATTTT
size: once
V: TRBV2
D: TRBD1
J: TRBJ1-5

CDR3: CASSQVGRGRSEQYF
DNA: TGCGCCAGCAGCCAAGTTGGCAGGGGGCGCTCCGAGCAGTACTTC
size: .
V: TRBV4-1
D: TRBD1
J: TRBJ2-7

CDR3: CASSQRPNRGLFPYEQYF
DNA: TGTGCCAGCAGCCAAAGGCCCAACAGGGGGCTATTCCCCTACGAGCAGTACTTC
size: .
V: TRBV13
D: TRBD1
J: TRBJ2-7

CDR3: CASRTSRTGFGNTIYF
DNA: TGTGCCAGCAGGACTTCTAGGACAGGATTTGGAAACACCATATATTTT
size: .
V: TRBV6-6
D: TRBD1
J: TRBJ1-3

CDR3: CASSSLTAPTNEKLFF
DNA: TGTGCCAGTAGTAGCCTAACAGCTCCAACTAATGAAAAACTGTTTTTT
size: .
V: TRBV19
D: .
J: TRBJ1-4

CDR3: CASSPLTAAYEQYF
DNA: TGTGCCAGCAGTCCACTGACAGCCGCCTACGAGCAGTACTTC
size: .
V: TRBV6-5
D: .
J: TRBJ2-7

CDR3: CASSQEGSGRGYTF
DNA: TGCGCCAGCAGCCAAGAAGGGTCAGGGCGAGGCTACACCTTC
size: .
V: TRBV4-1
D: .
J: TRBJ1-2

CDR3: CASSPHREKSEKLFF
DNA: TGTGCCAGCAGCCCCCACAGGGAGAAGAGCGAAAAACTGTTTTTT
size: .
V: TRBV9
D: .
J: TRBJ1-4

CDR3: CASSIGTGGTEAFF
DNA: TGTGCCAGTAGTATAGGTACAGGGGGGACTGAAGCTTTCTTT
size: .
V: TRBV19
D: TRBD1
J: TRBJ1-1

CDR3: CASSKTRNTEAFF
DNA: TGTGCCAGCAGCAAGACTCGGAACACTGAAGCTTTCTTT
size: .
V: TRBV12-3/TRBV12-4
D: .
J: TRBJ1-1

CDR3: CASSVGAGTGHGYTF
DNA: TGTGCCAGCAGCGTCGGGGCCGGGACAGGGCACGGCTACACCTTC
size: .
V: TRBV9
D: TRBD1
J: TRBJ1-2

CDR3: CASSQDRGLITEAFF
DNA: TGTGCCAGCAGCCAAGACAGGGGGCTGATCACTGAAGCTTTCTTT
size: .
V: TRBV4-2
D: TRBD1
J: TRBJ1-1

CDR3: CASSLPGFSGNTIYF
DNA: TGTGCCAGCAGTCTCCCGGGTTTCTCTGGAAACACCATATATTTT
size: .
V: TRBV6-5
D: .
J: TRBJ1-3

CDR3: CASSQRHSRDRGPYEQYF
DNA: TGCGCCAGCAGCCAACGCCACAGCCGGGACAGGGGACCCTACGAGCAGTACTTC
size: .
V: TRBV4-3
D: TRBD1
J: TRBJ2-7

CDR3: CASTNTGSANEKLFF
DNA: TGTGCCAGCACCAATACAGGGTCGGCTAATGAAAAACTGTTTTTT
size: .
V: TRBV6-6
D: .
J: TRBJ1-4

CDR3: CASTLGGGQAEAFF
DNA: TGTGCCAGCACCCTGGGAGGGGGGCAAGCCGAAGCTTTCTTT
size: .
V: TRBV7-9
D: .
J: TRBJ1-1

CDR3: CASSQDTGGGLLSGANVLTF
DNA: TGTGCCAGCAGCCAAGATACGGGGGGCGGCCTCCTCTCTGGGGCCAACGTCCTGACTTTC
size: .
V: TRBV14
D: .
J: TRBJ2-6

CDR3: CASTRTGGTSYEQYF
DNA: TGTGCCAGCACGAGAACAGGGGGCACGTCCTACGAGCAGTACTTC
size: .
V: TRBV7-2
D: TRBD1
J: TRBJ2-7

CDR3: CAISERQPAVTGELFF
DNA: TGTGCCATCAGTGAGCGGCAACCTGCGGTGACCGGGGAGCTGTTTTTT
size: once
V: TRBV10-3
D: .
J: TRBJ2-2

CDR3: CAISGSGDSYGYTF
DNA: TGTGCCATCAGTGGTTCGGGGGACAGCTATGGCTACACCTTC
size: .
V: TRBV10-3
D: TRBD1
J: TRBJ1-2

CDR3: CASSRDSLGSYEQYF
DNA: TGCGCCAGCAGCCGGGACTCCCTAGGGAGTTACGAGCAGTACTTC
size: .
V: TRBV4-3
D: .
J: TRBJ2-7

CDR3: CASSYYRGQSPLHF
DNA: TGTGCCAGCAGTTACTACAGGGGGCAATCACCCCTCCACTTT
size: .
V: TRBV6-5
D: TRBD1
J: TRBJ1-6

CDR3: CASSWGQGSSYGYTF
DNA: TGCGCCAGCAGCTGGGGCCAGGGATCCTCCTATGGCTACACCTTC
size: .
V: TRBV4-1
D: .
J: TRBJ1-2

CDR3: CASWGQLSEAFF
DNA: TGTGCCAGTTGGGGACAGTTATCTGAAGCTTTCTTT
size: .
V: TRBV5-4
D: TRBD1
J: TRBJ1-1

CDR3: CASSQDTGTDYEQYF
DNA: TGCGCCAGCAGCCAAGATACAGGTACTGACTACGAGCAGTACTTC
size: .
V: TRBV4-3
D: .
J: TRBJ2-7

CDR3: CASSLGVGGARETQYF
DNA: TGTGCCAGCAGCTTGGGTGTCGGGGGGGCCCGGGAGACCCAGTACTTC
size: .
V: TRBV5-4
D: TRBD2
J: TRBJ2-5

CDR3: CAISEGGDGYTF
DNA: TGTGCCATCAGTGAGGGGGGGGACGGCTACACCTTC
size: once
V: TRBV10-3
D: .
J: TRBJ1-2

CDR3: CASSSLDTYGYTF
DNA: TGTGCCAGTAGTTCGCTCGACACCTATGGCTACACCTTC
size: .
V: TRBV19
D: .
J: TRBJ1-2

CDR3: CAITVGKAFGNTIYF
DNA: TGTGCAATCACGGTGGGCAAAGCTTTTGGAAACACCATATATTTT
size: .
V: TRBV6-4
D: .
J: TRBJ1-3

CDR3: CAISVRGTGYEQYF
DNA: TGTGCCATCAGTGTAAGGGGAACTGGCTACGAGCAGTACTTC
size: .
V: TRBV10-3
D: .
J: TRBJ2-7

CDR3: CASTGGGFPYEQYF
DNA: TGTGCCAGTACCGGGGGGGGGTTCCCCTACGAGCAGTACTTC
size: once
V: TRBV19
D: TRBD2
J: TRBJ2-7

CDR3: CASSAGTGALLTYEQYF
DNA: TGTGCCAGCAGCGCCGGGACAGGGGCCCTACTTACCTACGAGCAGTACTTC
size: .
V: TRBV5-6
D: TRBD1
J: TRBJ2-7

CDR3: CASSQDRGTYYGYTF
DNA: TGCGCCAGCAGCCAAGATAGGGGGACCTACTATGGCTACACCTTC
size: once
V: TRBV4-3
D: .
J: TRBJ1-2

CDR3: CASSDTGTGTYEQYF
DNA: TGTGCCAGCAGCGATACCGGGACAGGGACCTACGAGCAGTACTTC
size: .
V: TRBV9
D: TRBD1
J: TRBJ2-7

CDR3: CASSLDGGTYEQYF
DNA: TGTGCCAGCAGCTTAGATGGGGGGACCTACGAGCAGTACTTC
size: .
V: TRBV11-3
D: .
J: TRBJ2-7

CDR3: CASSSRLTGSTPYEQYF
DNA: TGTGCCAGCAGCTCCAGACTGACAGGGTCAACTCCGTACGAGCAGTACTTC
size: .
V: TRBV11-2
D: TRBD1
J: TRBJ2-7

CDR3: CASSLTTGTDIYEQYF
DNA: TGTGCCAGCTCACTAACAACCGGGACAGATATCTACGAGCAGTACTTC
size: .
V: TRBV18
D: TRBD1
J: TRBJ2-7

CDR3: CASSSRGRGATEAFF
DNA: TGTGCCAGCAGTTCTAGGGGGCGCGGGGCCACTGAAGCTTTCTTT
size: once
V: TRBV6-2/TRBV6-3
D: TRBD1
J: TRBJ1-1

CDR3: CASSPRARGAGGISYNEQFF
DNA: TGTGCCAGCAGCCCGCGCGCGCGGGGAGCGGGGGGGATCTCCTACAATGAGCAGTTCTTC
size: .
V: TRBV7-6
D: TRBD2
J: TRBJ2-1

CDR3: CASSQDEQNYEQYF
DNA: TGCGCCAGCAGCCAAGATGAACAGAACTACGAGCAGTACTTC
size: .
V: TRBV4-1
D: .
J: TRBJ2-7

CDR3: CASSTREGQGLRYEQYF
DNA: TGTGCCAGCAGCACTAGGGAAGGACAGGGCTTAAGGTACGAGCAGTACTTC
size: .
V: TRBV21-1
D: .
J: TRBJ2-7

CDR3: CASSLAGYGSPLHF
DNA: TGCGCCAGCAGCTTGGCGGGATACGGTTCACCCCTCCACTTT
size: .
V: TRBV5-1
D: .
J: TRBJ1-6

CDR3: CASSQDTGGVYEQYF
DNA: TGCGCCAGCAGCCAAGACACAGGGGGCGTGTACGAGCAGTACTTC
size: medium-sized
V: TRBV4-3
D: TRBD1
J: TRBJ2-7

CDR3: CASSDVTQGWMGGYTF
DNA: TGTGCCAGCAGTGACGTAACGCAGGGGTGGATGGGTGGCTACACCTTC
size: .
V: TRBV6-1
D: .
J: TRBJ1-2

CDR3: CASSIQGPLGNEQFF
DNA: TGCGCCAGCAGCATACAGGGCCCTCTGGGCAATGAGCAGTTCTTC
size: once
V: TRBV5-1
D: .
J: TRBJ2-1

CDR3: CASSLMGAGGQGDTEAFF
DNA: TGTGCCAGCAGCTTGATGGGGGCTGGGGGACAGGGTGACACTGAAGCTTTCTTT
size: .
V: TRBV5-6
D: TRBD1
J: TRBJ1-1

CDR3: CASSPFLLGGGRSDTQYF
DNA: TGTGCCAGCAGCCCCTTTTTACTGGGCGGGGGGAGGTCAGATACGCAGTATTTT
size: .
V: TRBV11-2
D: TRBD2
J: TRBJ2-3

CDR3: CASSQYRGGCEKLFF
DNA: TGTGCCAGCAGCCAATACAGGGGCGGGTGCGAAAAACTGTTTTTT
size: .
V: TRBV3-1/TRBV3-2
D: TRBD1
J: TRBJ1-4